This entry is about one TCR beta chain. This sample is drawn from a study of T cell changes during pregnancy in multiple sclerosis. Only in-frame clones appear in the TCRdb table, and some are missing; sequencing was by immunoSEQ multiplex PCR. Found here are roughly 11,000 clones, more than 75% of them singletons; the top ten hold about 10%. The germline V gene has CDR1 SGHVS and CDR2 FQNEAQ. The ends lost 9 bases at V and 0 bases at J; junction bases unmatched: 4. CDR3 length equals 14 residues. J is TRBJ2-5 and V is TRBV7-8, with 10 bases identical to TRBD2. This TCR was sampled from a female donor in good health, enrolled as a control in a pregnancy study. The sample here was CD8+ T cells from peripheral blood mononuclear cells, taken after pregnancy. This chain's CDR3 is CASTTSGYQETQYF. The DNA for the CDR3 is TGTGCCAGTACGACTAGCGGGTACCAAGAGACCCAGTACTTC.